Presented here are 6 T cell receptor beta chains from one specimen sequenced in a study of shared clonotypes between healthy human individuals. Method: immunoSEQ multiplex PCR; TCRdb's copy keeps in-frame clones and lacks some. The sample holds about 490,000 clones, roughly 80% seen once. The specimen sequenced was PBMCs. These receptor sequences come from a woman aged 40 to 49 in good health. Some clones in this sample may be carry-over from other donors' samples.

This chain joins TRBV27 and TRBJ2-2; D is undetermined. This CDR3 has 14 amino acids. Germline-derived CDR1 and CDR2 are MNHEY and SMNVEV (reference sequence). Trimming stripped 6 bases from V and 1 base from J, with 9 bases between. The CDR3 DNA follows: TGTGCCAGCAGACGAGGACGGAACACCGGGGAGCTGTTTTTT. The encoded protein is CASRRGRNTGELFF.

The chain combines TRBV6-5 with TRBJ2-5; D may be TRBD2 (5 bases). V lost 4 bases and J lost 9, with 15 bases in between. This CDR3 spans 13 amino acids. Germline V lookup: CDR1 MNHEY, CDR2 SVGAGI. CDR3 in amino acids: CASSSVEGAAQYF. CDR3 DNA sequence: TGTGCCAGCAGTTCCGTCGAGGGTGCGGCCCAGTACTTC.

V gene TRBV14 combines with J gene TRBJ1-1; D may be TRBD1 (6 bases). The germline CDR1 and CDR2 sequences are SGHDN and FVKESK. This CDR3 spans 15 amino acids. Deletions cut 4 bases from V and 3 bases from J, with 15 bases between. The CDR3 spells CASSLQGMRYTEAFF. In DNA, the CDR3 is TGTGCCAGCAGCCTACAGGGTATGAGGTACACTGAAGCTTTCTTT.

This chain uses TRBV29-1 with TRBJ2-7; possibly TRBD1 for D (6 bases). V was shortened by 7 bases and J by 3 bases, with 13 bases between the two germline ends. Per germline, CDR1 SQVTM and CDR2 ANQGSEA. This CDR3 comprises 12 residues. CDR3 residues: CSGMGQFYEQYF. In DNA, the CDR3 is TGCAGCGGAATGGGACAATTCTACGAGCAGTACTTC.

The chain combines TRBV9 with TRBJ2-2, with 8 bases matching TRBD2. The CDR3 totals 16 residues. V lost 6 bases to trimming and J lost 0 bases; unmatched junction nucleotides: 7. Germline loops: CDR1 SGDLS, CDR2 YYNGEE. Here the CDR3 reads CASTPELAANTGELFF. CDR3 coding DNA: TGTGCCAGCACCCCTGAACTAGCGGCGAACACCGGGGAGCTGTTTTTT.

The chain carries TRBV5-1 and TRBJ2-3; D not certain. V was shortened by 4 bases and J by 4 bases, with 19 bases between the two germline ends. CDR3 length equals 16 residues. The V gene's germline CDR1 is SGHRS and CDR2 YFSETQ. Here the CDR3 reads CASSQSVSPAADTQYF. The CDR3 DNA is TGCGCCAGCAGCCAATCCGTAAGTCCGGCGGCAGATACGCAGTATTTT.